This T cell receptor (beta chain) was documented in a study of T cells expressing NK-cell markers. Germline loops: CDR1 MDHEN, CDR2 SYDVKM. This CDR3 comprises 15 residues. Making the TCR beta cDNA relied on 5'RACE template switching with UMIs. TCRdb reworked the 5' RACE reads into one entry per CDR3 protein, no DNA. The sample features a few hundred thousand distinct CDR3 sequences, with about 0.4% in its top ten. The origin of this receptor is a man between 18 and 29 years old in good health. The source material was blood T cells: a sorted CD56 or NKG2C T cell subset, CD4+ or CD8+ T cells, or bulk PBMC T cells (not recorded which). V usage is TRBV28 and J usage is TRBJ1-1; there is no DNA to check the TCRdb D call of TRBD1. The CDR3 protein is CASSLAGGRGTEAFF.